These 10 T cell receptor beta chains originate from one sample sequenced in a study of CD8 T cells in ankylosing spondylitis. Each CDR3 protein gets one entry after TCRdb re-called the 5' RACE reads with MiXCR. The sample shows tens of thousands of distinct CDR3 sequences, around 7.2% of them seen only once. Sequenced sample: blood, either unsorted or a sorted T cell fraction (not recorded which). Source of these receptors: a male donor with ankylosing spondylitis or in good health (not recorded which).

This clonotype is medium-sized in the sample. The chain is built from TRBV4-1 and TRBJ2-7; D uncertain. The CDR3 spans 15 residues. Germline values: CDR1 MGHRA, CDR2 YSYEKL. Trimming removed 4 bases at V and 0 bases at J, with 13 bases between. CDR3 amino acids: CASSPKAPSSYEQYF. The DNA for the CDR3 is TGCGCCAGCAGCCCCAAAGCGCCTAGCTCCTACGAGCAGTACTTC.

Ten or more counts support this clonotype. The chain uses TRBV12-3 or TRBV12-4 and TRBJ2-7; either TRBD1 or TRBD2 may supply D (5 bases each). V shed 3 bases and J shed 6 bases, with 15 bases lying between them. CDR3 length equals 14 residues. In nucleotides, the CDR3 is TGTGCCAGCAGTTTGTGGGACGACCTCGGCGAGCAGTACTTC. Protein: CASSLWDDLGEQYF.

This clonotype was seen a few times. The chain has TRBV7-2 and TRBJ2-5; unclear D gene. Germline-derived CDR1 and CDR2 are SGHTA and FQGNSA. The CDR3 is 12 amino acids. V was trimmed by 4 bases and J by 5 bases, leaving 8 bases between them. The CDR3 DNA is TGTGCCAGCAGCTCGGATGGGGAGACCCAGTACTTC. This translates into CASSSDGETQYF.

This clonotype appeared many times. The chain uses TRBV15 and TRBJ1-2; D not certain. The CDR3 consists of 14 residues. The V end lost 0 bases, the J end lost 5 bases, and 10 bases lay between the germline ends. Germline values: CDR1 LNHNV, CDR2 YYDKDF (reference sequence). The CDR3 protein is CATSRDKADYGYTF. In nucleotides, the CDR3 is TGTGCCACCAGCAGAGATAAGGCGGATTATGGCTACACCTTC.

In its sample, this clonotype was seen many times. For the CDR3, the DNA is TGTGCCAGCAGCTTAGGGACAGGGATAAACACTGAAGCTTTCTTT. It encodes CASSLGTGINTEAFF. The gene calls are TRBV7-8 and TRBJ1-1, with 8 positions matching TRBD1. V lost 1 base, J lost 2 bases, and 3 bases stayed unmatched. The CDR3 is 15 amino acids. Germline assignment: CDR1 SGHVS and CDR2 FQNEAQ.

This clonotype showed up many times. The CDR3 sequence is CASSLFRNEQYF. DNA for the CDR3: TGTGCCAGCAGTTTATTTCGCAACGAGCAGTACTTC. The chain links TRBV28 to TRBJ2-7; D gene unclear. This CDR3 has 12 amino acids. CDR1 MDHEN and CDR2 SYDVKM come from the germline V gene. V was trimmed by 1 base and J by 5 bases, leaving 6 bases between them.

Turning to this clonotype: A read error may produce the germline difference seen at one junction end. The V call is TRBV9, the J call TRBJ1-6, with 7 bases identical to TRBD1. This CDR3 region has 16 residues. The germline CDR1 and CDR2 sequences are SGDLS and YYNGEE. The CDR3 DNA reads as TGCGTCAGCAGCGCGTTTGACAGGGCAGAAAATTCACCCCTCCACTTT. Protein: CVSSAFDRAENSPLHF.

The sample holds many counts of this clonotype. The CDR3 DNA sequence: TGTGCCAGCAGTTGGGGAGGAGAGACCCAGTACTTC. As protein: CASSWGGETQYF. The V gene is TRBV12-3 or TRBV12-4, the J gene TRBJ2-5; D possibly corresponds to TRBD2 (6 bases). The V and J ends lost 4 bases and 4 bases respectively, with 7 bases between them. CDR3 length: 12 amino acids.

There are many counts of this clonotype. This CDR3 reads CASSEVGAAEAFF. In DNA form, the CDR3 reads TGTGCCAGCAGTGAAGTGGGGGCCGCTGAAGCTTTCTTT. The chain couples TRBV25-1 to TRBJ1-1, with D perhaps TRBD1 (6 bases). The V end was cut by 2 bases, the J end by 6 bases, with 10 bases between. Germline CDR1 and CDR2: MGHDK and SYGVNS. This CDR3 has 13 amino acids.

The table lists this clonotype with many counts. V is TRBV28 and J is TRBJ2-1; 7 nucleotides align to TRBD2. V lost 4 bases, J lost 8 bases, and 17 bases stayed unmatched. CDR1 is MDHEN, CDR2 SYDVKM, per germline. CDR3 length: 17 amino acids. The DNA of the CDR3 is TGTGCCAGCAGTTCGCCCAGTAGCGGGCGGGTGACGGATGAGCAGTTCTTC. This gives the protein CASSSPSSGRVTDEQFF.